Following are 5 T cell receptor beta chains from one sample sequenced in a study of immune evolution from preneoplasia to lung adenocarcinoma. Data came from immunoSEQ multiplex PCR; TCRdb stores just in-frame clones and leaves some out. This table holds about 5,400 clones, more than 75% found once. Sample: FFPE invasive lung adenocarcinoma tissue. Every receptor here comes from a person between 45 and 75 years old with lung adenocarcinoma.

The CDR3: CASSVAGFGYTF. The CDR3, as DNA: TGTGCCAGCAGCGTAGCGGGGTTTGGCTACACCTTC. The chain is built from TRBV9 and TRBJ1-2; the D is unclear. Germline loops: CDR1 SGDLS, CDR2 YYNGEE. The CDR3 contains 12 residues. Trimming took 0 bases from V and 7 from J, leaving 7 bases between them.

The CDR3 sequence: CASSMRVYETQYF. As DNA, the CDR3 is TGTGCCAGTAGTATGAGGGTGTACGAGACCCAGTACTTC. The rearrangement links TRBV19 to TRBJ2-5, with D possibly being TRBD2 (5 bases). V was shortened by 3 bases and J by 5 bases, with 10 bases between the two germline ends. CDR1 and CDR2 (germline): LNHDA, SQIVND (reference sequence). The CDR3 has 13 amino acids. Variable domain in full (rest from reference TRBV19 and TRBJ2-5): DGGITQSPKYLFRKEGQNVTLSCEQNLNHDAMYWYRQDPGQGLRLIYYSQIVNDFQKGDIAEGYSVSREKKESFPLTVTSAQKNPTAFYLCASSMRVYETQYFGPGTRLLVL.

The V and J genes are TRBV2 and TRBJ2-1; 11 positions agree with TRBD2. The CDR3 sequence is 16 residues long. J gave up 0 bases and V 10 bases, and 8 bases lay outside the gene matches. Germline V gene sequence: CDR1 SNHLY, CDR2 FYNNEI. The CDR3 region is CATGLAEPSSYNEQFF. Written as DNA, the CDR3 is TGTGCCACGGGACTAGCGGAACCGAGCTCCTACAATGAGCAGTTCTTC.

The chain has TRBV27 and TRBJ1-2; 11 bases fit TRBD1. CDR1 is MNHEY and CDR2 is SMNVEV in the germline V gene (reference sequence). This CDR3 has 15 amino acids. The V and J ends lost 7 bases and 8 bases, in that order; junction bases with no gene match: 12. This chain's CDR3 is CASKFRTGGLGGYTF. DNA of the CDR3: TGTGCCAGCAAATTTCGGACAGGGGGCTTAGGCGGCTACACCTTC.

CDR3 sequence (DNA): TGCAGCGTTTGGAGGGCGGGCTATGGCTACACCTTC. Translating gives CSVWRAGYGYTF. The V call is TRBV29-1, the J call TRBJ1-2, with D unresolved. Germline-derived CDR1 and CDR2 are SQVTM and ANQGSEA. This CDR3 spans 12 amino acids. The V end was cut by 5 bases, the J end by 4 bases, with 11 bases between.